The rows below give T cell receptor beta chains drawn from one sample of a study of T cell repertoires in cytomegalovirus infection. TCRdb called the reads again in MiXCR, with one record for every CDR3 protein. This sample has roughly 990,000 distinct CDR3 sequences, with 30% to 40% found just once. These receptors' antigens are unknown. The starting material was cultured CD8+ T cells from PBMCs, obtained from culture after CMV antigen stimulation. The receptors derive from a human donor in good health (CMV status not recorded). Some clones in this sample may be carry-over from other donors' samples. Each CDR3 is given with its conserved first and last residue.

v_call cdr3_aa
TRBV7-9 CASSLFDLRGKQFF
TRBV20-1 CSAWTGPYEQYF
TRBV10-3 CAILGAENTVAFF
TRBV7-9 CASSSSYPGQFF
TRBV12-3/TRBV12-4 CASSLALSHTEAFF
TRBV7-9 CASSTGGINEQFF
TRBV10-3 CVTSDGGEVETQYF
TRBV7-6 CASRLDGRDTEAFF
TRBV5-1 CASSLSQRPTDTQYF
TRBV6-5 CASSYTSGGSYTGELFF
TRBV28 CASSPQGIHEKLFF
TRBV2 CASSRDRGGEKLFF
TRBV11-2 CASSTGDPIKYF
TRBV5-6 CASSSIGPNEAFF
TRBV19 CASRGLDYNEQFF
TRBV5-4 CASSFRLSVPFNTQYF
TRBV15 CATSRLTGGATGELFF
TRBV19 CASTHDTGELFF
TRBV27 CASRTGWPETQYF
TRBV7-6 CASSPRPRDSQETQYF
TRBV20-1 CSASVRGATDTQYF
TRBV5-8 CASSLQFGTSNTGELFF
TRBV19 CASSILQGAQSGYTF
TRBV5-6 CASSYGTGNEQYF
TRBV7-9 CASSLRATRAGELFF
TRBV9 CASSPVDHGYTF
TRBV15 CATSERGRPDTQYF
TRBV7-6 CASSSKGQTFNEKLFF
TRBV11-3 CASSTFLGSESYNEQFF